These 29 T cell receptor beta chains came from one sample sequenced in a study of cytomegalovirus exposure and HLA in healthy donors. The PCR used 60 Vbeta and 13 Jbeta primers. Clones were read by immunoSEQ multiplex PCR, and TCRdb kept only the in-frame ones, dropping some. The sample has around 150,000 clones, just under 65% seen once; the top ten hold 7% to 8.5%. Material: PBMCs. These receptor sequences come from an older woman in good health and CMV-seropositive.

This clone was seen a handful of times. This chain links TRBV9 with TRBJ2-5, with 8 bases fitting TRBD2. There are 15 residues in the CDR3. In germline, CDR1 is SGDLS, CDR2 YYNGEE. J gave up 1 base and V 3 bases, and 5 bases lay outside the gene matches. The CDR3 sequence is CASSDKGLAQETQYF. CDR3 coding DNA: TGTGCCAGCAGCGATAAAGGACTAGCCCAAGAGACCCAGTACTTC.

The chain joins TRBV5-1 to TRBJ2-5, with 7 bases that match TRBD2. After removal of 4 bases from V and 5 bases from J, the junction contained 5 bases not matched to a gene. Germline CDR1 reads SGHRS; CDR2 reads YFSETQ. This CDR3 contains 13 residues. The CDR3 coding sequence is TGCGCCAGCAGCAGCGGGACCCCGGAGACCCAGTACTTC. This codes for CASSSGTPETQYF.

This clone appeared a few times. The chain combines TRBV7-8 with TRBJ2-7; TRBD1 agrees at 10 bases. The CDR3 has 16 residues. The germline gives CDR1 SGHVS, CDR2 FQNEAQ. Trimming cost V 5 bases and J 1 base; bases outside gene matches: 8. The CDR3 DNA reads as TGTGCCAGCAGCGCCCTGGGACAGGGGACATCCTACGAGCAGTACTTC. It yields the protein CASSALGQGTSYEQYF.

CDR3 amino acids: CASTPSGWSYNEQFF. The CDR3 region has the DNA TGTGCCAGCACCCCTAGCGGGTGGTCCTACAATGAGCAGTTCTTC. The gene calls are TRBV28 and TRBJ2-1; 8 nucleotides line up with TRBD2. There are 15 residues in the CDR3. Germline V gives CDR1 MDHEN, CDR2 SYDVKM. V was pared by 7 bases and J by 1 base, with 6 bases of the junction left unmatched.

CDR3 DNA: TGTGCCAGCAGCTTGCCTGGACTAGCCGTCACAGATACGCAGTATTTT. It codes for CASSLPGLAVTDTQYF. The V gene is TRBV7-2, the J gene TRBJ2-3, with 8 bases lining up with TRBD2. Germline lookup yields CDR1 SGHTA and CDR2 FQGNSA. J gave up 2 bases and V 3 bases, and 7 bases lay outside the gene matches. There are 16 residues in the CDR3.

The rearrangement links TRBV6-6 to TRBJ1-1; TRBD1 matches 10 bases. Trimming cost V 5 bases and J 5 bases; bases outside gene matches: 2. The germline CDR1 and CDR2 sequences are MNHNY and SVGAGI (reference sequence). The CDR3 sequence is 13 residues long. The CDR3, as DNA: TGTGCCAGCAGTATGGACAGGGGGACTGAAGCTTTCTTT. The encoded protein is CASSMDRGTEAFF.

The J gene is TRBJ1-3, the V gene TRBV11-2; D is ambiguous. Germline V gene lookup returns CDR1 SGHAT and CDR2 FQNNGV. This CDR3 spans 15 amino acids. V lost 0 bases to trimming and J lost 0 bases, with 6 bases between them. This CDR3 reads CASSLDRVSGNTIYF. The CDR3 nucleotides read TGTGCCAGCAGCTTAGACCGGGTCTCTGGAAACACCATATATTTT.

Concerning this clone itself: Other DNA sequences from this sample encode an identical CDR3 as well. This sequence joins TRBV19 and TRBJ2-7; 8 bases map to TRBD2. V lost 7 bases, J lost 6 bases, and 14 bases stayed unmatched. The CDR3 length is 15 residues. Per the germline V gene, CDR1 is LNHDA and CDR2 is SQIVND (reference sequence). The CDR3, as DNA: TGTGCCAGTACCTCTACGGGCCTAGCGGGTACCGAGCAGTACTTC. Translated, it gives CASTSTGLAGTEQYF.

The chain recombines TRBV7-9 with TRBJ2-1, with 11 bases lining up with TRBD2. This CDR3 has 15 amino acids. After removal of 5 bases from V and 4 bases from J, the junction contained 4 bases not matched to a gene. CDR1 and CDR2 from the germline V gene are SEHNR and FQNEAQ (reference sequence). The CDR3 spells CASSPGLAVYNEQFF. For the CDR3, the DNA is TGTGCCAGCAGCCCGGGACTAGCGGTATACAATGAGCAGTTCTTC.

The chain carries TRBV7-2 and TRBJ2-5; maybe TRBD1 (6 bases). Germline V gene sequence: CDR1 SGHTA, CDR2 FQGNSA. CDR3 length: 14 residues. V was pared by 1 base and J by 5 bases, with 11 bases between. The CDR3 sequence: CASSLGRTEETQYF. The CDR3 nucleotides read TGTGCCAGCAGCTTAGGTCGGACAGAGGAGACCCAGTACTTC.

This clone was counted only a few times. V is TRBV7-2 and J is TRBJ2-3; D unresolved. Germline loops: CDR1 SGHTA, CDR2 FQGNSA. The CDR3 extends over 13 amino acids. V was cut by 2 bases and J by 4 bases, with 7 bases left in between. The CDR3, as DNA: TGTGCCAGCAGCTTATTACTATCAGATACGCAGTATTTT. Protein: CASSLLLSDTQYF.

This clone has just a few counts. V gene TRBV30 combines with J gene TRBJ2-7; 8 bases fit TRBD1. Germline CDR1 reads GTSNPN; CDR2 reads SVGIG (reference sequence). The CDR3 consists of 14 residues. V lost 2 bases to trimming and J lost 0 bases; unmatched junction nucleotides: 3. CDR3 nucleotide sequence: TGTGCCTGGAGTAAGACAGGGGCCTCCTACGAGCAGTACTTC. It specifies CAWSKTGASYEQYF.

This clone has only a few counts. The chain employs TRBV27 and TRBJ1-6; D ambiguous. Trimming cost V 7 bases and J 7 bases, with 14 bases left between them. Germline loops: CDR1 MNHEY, CDR2 SMNVEV (reference sequence). This CDR3 has 14 residues. The DNA of the CDR3 is TGTGCCAGCATGACTCGGGAGAGGAATTCACCCCTCCACTTT. This encodes CASMTRERNSPLHF.

The chain couples TRBV10-2 to TRBJ2-1; TRBD2 aligns across 8 bases. The CDR3 is 15 amino acids. Unmatched junction bases numbered 7, after V lost 0 bases and J lost 9 bases. The germline V gene encodes CDR1 WSHSY and CDR2 SAAADI. The DNA for the CDR3 is TGCGCCAGCAGTGAGTCCCTAGCGGGTGGGAGTGAGCAGTTCTTC. Its protein is CASSESLAGGSEQFF.

The chain uses TRBV2 and TRBJ1-3; D is unresolved. Germline assignment: CDR1 SNHLY and CDR2 FYNNEI. V lost 4 bases and J 9 bases, leaving 10 bases between the germline ends. The CDR3 length is 12 residues. CDR3 region: CASSGLRSTIYF. CDR3 nucleotides: TGTGCCAGCAGTGGCTTACGGAGCACCATATATTTT.

V and J are TRBV27 and TRBJ2-2, with 8 bases fitting TRBD1. CDR1 is MNHEY and CDR2 is SMNVEV in the germline V gene (reference sequence). V shed 5 bases and J 1 base; nucleotides not matched to a gene: 3. There are 15 residues in the CDR3. CDR3 amino acids: CASSLGTGNTGELFF. CDR3 coding DNA: TGTGCCAGCAGTCTAGGGACAGGGAACACCGGGGAGCTGTTTTTT.

This clone was seen a handful of times. This chain connects TRBV5-1 to TRBJ2-7, with D possibly being TRBD1 (5 bases). V gave up 0 bases and J gave up 1 base, with 11 bases separating them. Germline V gives CDR1 SGHRS, CDR2 YFSETQ. The CDR3 sequence is 15 residues long. The CDR3 here is CASSLVSGFSYEQYF. Written as DNA, the CDR3 is TGCGCCAGCAGCTTGGTTTCAGGGTTTTCCTACGAGCAGTACTTC.

This sequence joins TRBV6-1 and TRBJ2-7, with D maybe TRBD2 (6 bases). Germline V gives CDR1 MNHNS, CDR2 SASEGT. V lost 2 bases to trimming and J lost 0 bases, with 20 bases between them. The CDR3 has 18 residues. This CDR3 reads CASSERRTTLLRSYEQYF. CDR3 DNA sequence: TGTGCCAGCAGTGAAAGGAGGACTACCCTGTTGCGCTCCTACGAGCAGTACTTC.

The chain links TRBV7-9 to TRBJ2-7, with 7 bases aligning to TRBD2. This CDR3 region has 14 residues. Unmatched junction bases numbered 13, after V lost 11 bases and J lost 3 bases. CDR1 and CDR2 (germline): SEHNR, FQNEAQ (reference sequence). Here the CDR3 reads CAGATSAGSYEQYF. The CDR3 DNA reads TGTGCCGGGGCCACTAGCGCGGGCAGCTACGAGCAGTACTTC.

V is TRBV27 and J is TRBJ2-7, with no clear D. V was trimmed by 3 bases and J by 3 bases, leaving 3 bases between them. Germline V gene data show CDR1 as MNHEY and CDR2 as SMNVEV (reference sequence). The CDR3 contains 11 residues. The DNA for the CDR3 is TGTGCCAGCAGTTTCAACTACGAGCAGTACTTC. Protein sequence: CASSFNYEQYF.

The CDR3 DNA reads as TGCGCCAGCAGCGGACTAGATTACAATGAGCAGTTCTTC. Residues: CASSGLDYNEQFF. This chain uses TRBV5-1 with TRBJ2-1; 7 bases match TRBD2. V lost 4 bases to trimming and J lost 4 bases; unmatched junction nucleotides: 2. This CDR3 has 13 residues. CDR1 and CDR2 from the germline V gene are SGHRS and YFSETQ.

The chain has TRBV4-3 and TRBJ2-1, with 7 bases that match TRBD1. Trimming at V came to 0 bases and at J to 3 bases, leaving 5 bases not matched to a gene. The CDR3 spans 16 residues. Germline loops: CDR1 LGHNA, CDR2 YSLEER. In DNA, the CDR3 is TGCGCCAGCAGCCAAGATCAGTCAGGGGGCTACAATGAGCAGTTCTTC. It is translated as CASSQDQSGGYNEQFF.

This clone came up a few times. The chain uses TRBV5-1 and TRBJ2-5, with 9 nucleotides matching TRBD2. Trimming took 2 bases from V and 1 from J; bases not matched to a gene: 9. CDR3 length: 17 amino acids. Germline lookup yields CDR1 SGHRS and CDR2 YFSETQ. CDR3 loop: CASSFGAGGLGQETQYF. The CDR3 region has the DNA TGCGCCAGCAGCTTCGGGGCGGGAGGGCTCGGCCAAGAGACCCAGTACTTC.

This clone came up a few times. The V and J genes are TRBV7-2 and TRBJ2-5; 11 positions agree with TRBD2. This CDR3 spans 18 amino acids. Germline CDR1 SGHTA, CDR2 FQGNSA. J lost 4 bases, V lost 1 base, and 11 bases had no gene match. CDR3 sequence: CASSLVAGGTTPRETQYF. CDR3 DNA sequence: TGTGCCAGCAGCTTAGTAGCGGGAGGGACAACACCTAGAGAGACCCAGTACTTC.

The gene calls are TRBV9 and TRBJ2-7, with 7 bases that match TRBD2. The germline gives CDR1 SGDLS, CDR2 YYNGEE. V shed 2 bases and J 9 bases; nucleotides not matched to a gene: 8. This CDR3 region has 13 residues. CDR3 DNA: TGTGCCAGCAGCGTCGGGGGAGGGCCTTTGCAGTACTTC. Amino acid sequence: CASSVGGGPLQYF.

The chain links TRBV9 to TRBJ2-1; TRBD2 might be the D (6 bases). Trimming pared 1 base from V and 9 bases from J, leaving 11 bases between. The length of the CDR3 is 13 residues. The germline V gene encodes CDR1 SGDLS and CDR2 YYNGEE. CDR3 DNA sequence: TGTGCCAGCAGCGTATGGGGGAGGACTGAGCAGTTCTTC. It specifies CASSVWGRTEQFF.

This clone occurred a few times. CDR3 bases: TGTGCCAGCAGCTTAGTGGTTGGGGCCATGAACACTGAAGCTTTCTTT. Translating it yields CASSLVVGAMNTEAFF. V usage is TRBV7-9 and J usage is TRBJ1-1, with a possible D match to TRBD1 (5 bases). Germline-derived CDR1 and CDR2 are SEHNR and FQNEAQ (reference sequence). Between the trimmed V and J ends, which lost 1 base and 0 bases, there was a span of 12 bases. CDR3 size: 16 residues.

The chain recombines TRBV14 with TRBJ2-1; perhaps TRBD2 as D (7 bases). Per germline, CDR1 SGHDN and CDR2 FVKESK. V lost 0 bases, J lost 4 bases, and 19 bases lay in between. CDR3 size: 18 residues. In DNA form, the CDR3 reads TGTGCCAGCAGCCAAGATAAGGGGGGGCGCGGGTTTTACAATGAGCAGTTCTTC. It codes for CASSQDKGGRGFYNEQFF.

V gene TRBV6-5 combines with J gene TRBJ1-2; 7 bases fit TRBD1. Germline CDR1 MNHEY, CDR2 SVGAGI. V shed 6 bases, J shed 3 bases, and the junction held 7 bases outside the gene matches. This CDR3 is 14 amino acids long. The CDR3 is CASSHLGQDYGYTF. CDR3 sequence (DNA): TGTGCCAGCAGCCATCTCGGACAGGACTATGGCTACACCTTC.